This T cell receptor beta chain comes out of a study of blood T cells in healthy people across ages. This clonotype was seen a handful of times. The CDR3 contains 14 residues. V lost 5 bases to trimming and J lost 5 bases; unmatched junction nucleotides: 4. Germline loops: CDR1 SEHNR, CDR2 FQNEAQ (reference sequence). It was with a sample-barcoded 5' primer and a J-beta primer mix that a second PCR of roughly 7 to 12 cycles was run. Every molecule of cDNA carried a tag from a template-switch adaptor with 12 random nucleotides. From each sample, at least 3 million paired-end reads containing CDR3 were obtained. MiXCR was run by TCRdb on the 5' RACE reads, yielding one entry per CDR3 protein. This table holds under 1,000,000 distinct CDR3 sequences, about 47% found once.

Sequences were obtained from blood. V is TRBV7-9 and J is TRBJ2-1; 9 nucleotides agree with TRBD2. The clonotype was recovered from an elderly man in good health. CDR3 loop: CASSNSGGHNEQFF. The CDR3 coding sequence is TGTGCCAGCAGCAATAGCGGGGGACACAATGAGCAGTTCTTC.